This T cell receptor beta chain was captured in a study of T-cell memory formation after mild COVID-19. Comment on this clonotype: The antigen remains unidentified.

V lost 4 bases, J lost 4 bases, and 14 bases lay in between. The CDR3 runs to 14 residues. Germline assignment: CDR1 MNHEY and CDR2 SVGEGT. TCRdb reanalysed the 5' RACE reads using MiXCR and keeps one entry per CDR3 protein. The repertoire holds 400,000 to 450,000 distinct CDR3 sequences, with approximately 18% as singletons. Whole-study findings and limits: The SARS-CoV-2 specificity of second-wave clones reaching peak at day 37 remained unverified. Contracting CD8+ clones were enriched in EMRA, CD4+ mainly in CM and EM.

The chain uses TRBV6-2 or TRBV6-3 and TRBJ2-7, with D possibly being TRBD1 (5 bases). The sequence was obtained from a man between 18 and 29 years old who had mild COVID-19 (a few samples of this study predate the infection). Cell type and time point are not known. The sequencing input was PBMCs or a T cell subset sorted from them (not recorded which). As DNA, the CDR3 is TGTGCCAGCAGTTTGTCCAGGGTTAGTTACGAGCAGTACTTC. It is translated as CASSLSRVSYEQYF.